This TCR beta chain is drawn from a study of OX40 agonist ivuxolimab in advanced cancers. Study as a whole: Prior therapy, whether anti-PD-1, anti-PD-L1 or anti-CTLA-4, was allowed, and 40% had some. Study-wide points: More expanded clones were seen, on average, in CD8+ T cells than in CD4+.

Method: immunoSEQ multiplex PCR; TCRdb's copy keeps in-frame clones and lacks some. The table shows around 68,000 clones, with roughly 90% occurring only once. This CDR3 region has 16 residues. The germline V gene has CDR1 KGHSH and CDR2 LQKENI. The junction had 9 bases not matched to a gene; V was cut back by 4 bases and J by 3 bases. Concerning this clone: Its antigen is currently unknown.

The sample consisted of CD4+ or CD8+ T cells sorted from blood, taken in a trial of the OX40 agonist ivuxolimab. J is TRBJ2-1 and V is TRBV18; TRBD2 matches at 7 bases. The clonotype was recovered from an adult with an advanced solid tumor such as melanoma, head and neck, liver or kidney cancer. CDR3 coding DNA: TGTGCCAGCTCACGTTACTCTGCGGGGGACTACAATGAGCAGTTCTTC. This translates into CASSRYSAGDYNEQFF.